The rows below give T cell receptor beta chains drawn from one sample of a study of T cell changes during pregnancy in multiple sclerosis. Profiled with immunoSEQ multiplex PCR; TCRdb holds only in-frame clones, not every one. The sample includes about 100,000 clones, more than 85% of them seen just once. This specimen consisted of peripheral blood, obtained in the second trimester of pregnancy. Receptors originate from a female donor with multiple sclerosis, enrolled in a pregnancy study. The CDR3 runs from the conserved cysteine through the conserved F or W. The D gene is left open where the match is weak. Not every row has a clone size; where given, it reads once, few, many or a size class.

V	D	size	J	DNA	CDR3
TRBV19	TRBD2	-	TRBJ2-1	TGTGCCAGTATGAGCGGGGGGGAGGGGTATGAGCAGTTCTTC	CASMSGGEGYEQFF
TRBV7-2	-	-	TRBJ1-5	TGTGCCAGCAGCCCAAACGACAGGTTAAATCAGCCCCAGCATTTT	CASSPNDRLNQPQHF
TRBV6-5	TRBD1	-	TRBJ1-3	TGTGCCAGCATCGGACAGGCCTCTGGAAACACCATATATTTT	CASIGQASGNTIYF
TRBV29-1	-	-	TRBJ1-2	TGCAGCGTTGAAGGGCAGGGCCTCAACTATGGCTACACCTTC	CSVEGQGLNYGYTF
TRBV12-5	-	-	TRBJ1-2	TGTGCTAGTGGCCCAACATCTAACTATGGCTACACCTTC	CASGPTSNYGYTF
TRBV5-4	-	-	TRBJ2-2	TGTGCCAGCAGCTTTAGTCAACAGTCCACCGGGGAGCTGTTTTTT	CASSFSQQSTGELFF
TRBV7-9	TRBD1	-	TRBJ1-2	TGTGCCAGCAGCCCGGGACAGATCTATGGCTACACCTTC	CASSPGQIYGYTF
TRBV6-5	TRBD2	-	TRBJ2-2	TGTGCCAGCAGCGGCGGGGGCACCGGGGAGCTGTTTTTT	CASSGGGTGELFF
TRBV5-3	TRBD1	-	TRBJ1-4	TGTGCCAGAGGCACCGGACGGGACAGAACTAATGAAAAACTGTTTTTT	CARGTGRDRTNEKLFF
TRBV25-1	TRBD1	-	TRBJ1-2	TGTGCCAGCAGTGACCAAAAGCTAGACAGGGCCTATGGCTACACCTTC	CASSDQKLDRAYGYTF
TRBV27	-	-	TRBJ1-1	TGTGCCAGCGGGAGGATCAGCCACATGAACACTGAAGCTTTCTTT	CASGRISHMNTEAFF
TRBV10-3	-	-	TRBJ2-5	TGTGCCATCAGTGTGAAGGGGGACGAGACCCAGTACTTC	CAISVKGDETQYF
TRBV28	-	-	TRBJ2-3	TGTGCCAGCAGTTTAAAACAGAACACAGATACGCAGTATTTT	CASSLKQNTDTQYF
TRBV5-8	TRBD1	-	TRBJ2-7	TGTGCCAGCAGCTTGGGGCAGGGGGTGCCCTACGAGCAGTACTTC	CASSLGQGVPYEQYF
TRBV6-6	TRBD1	-	TRBJ1-3	TGTGCCAGCACTTCAGGACAGGGCAGACGAAACACCATATATTTT	CASTSGQGRRNTIYF
TRBV7-9	TRBD2	-	TRBJ2-2	TGTGCCACCTCTAGCGGGAGTGGCGGGGAGCTGTTTTTT	CATSSGSGGELFF
TRBV28	TRBD1	once	TRBJ1-2	TGTGCCAGTGGAGCGACAGGGGCCTATGGCTACACCTTC	CASGATGAYGYTF
TRBV2	TRBD2	-	TRBJ2-1	TGTGCCAGCAGTGAATCGTTAGCGGGGCTGTACAATGAGCAGTTCTTC	CASSESLAGLYNEQFF
TRBV30	-	-	TRBJ2-2	TGTGCCTGGACTAGTTGGGTCGGGGAGCTGTTTTTT	CAWTSWVGELFF
TRBV2	-	few	TRBJ1-1	TGTGCCAGCACCCCGGGGGGACTGAACACTGAAGCTTTCTTT	CASTPGGLNTEAFF
TRBV28	TRBD2	-	TRBJ2-1	TGTGCCAGCAGTTGGCCGGGACTAGAGCAGTTCTTC	CASSWPGLEQFF
TRBV28	-	once	TRBJ2-5	TGTGCCAGCAGTTTAGTCAGATACCAAGAGACCCAGTACTTC	CASSLVRYQETQYF
TRBV7-9	-	once	TRBJ2-3	TGTGCCAGCAGCTCCTACAGGGAGACTGACTTAGATACGCAGTATTTT	CASSSYRETDLDTQYF
TRBV27	-	-	TRBJ1-1	TGTGCCAGCAGGTCCTCAGGGTTAATGAACACTGAAGCTTTCTTT	CASRSSGLMNTEAFF
TRBV19	-	-	TRBJ1-5	TGTGCCAGTAGTGCCGGGCGGGGAGGGCCTCAGCCCCAGCATTTT	CASSAGRGGPQPQHF
TRBV5-1	TRBD2	-	TRBJ2-7	TGCGCCAGCAGCTCCGGACTAGCGGGAGCTTACGAGCAGTACTTC	CASSSGLAGAYEQYF
TRBV19	-	-	TRBJ1-5	TGTGCCAGTAGTTTGCAGGGTGGCAATCAGCCCCAGCATTTT	CASSLQGGNQPQHF
TRBV28	-	-	TRBJ2-7	TGTGCCAGCAGTTCCCCGGGGAGAATGCGCGAGCAGTACTTC	CASSSPGRMREQYF
TRBV19	-	-	TRBJ2-7	TGTGCCAGTAGTATCGTGGCAGGCCTCGACGAGCAGTACTTC	CASSIVAGLDEQYF
TRBV7-2	TRBD1	-	TRBJ1-4	TGTGCCAGCAGCCCGCCGGGACAGCTTAATGAAAAACTGTTTTTT	CASSPPGQLNEKLFF
TRBV5-6	-	-	TRBJ2-1	TGTGCCAGCAGCTTAGGAGGGGTCAATGAGCAGTTCTTC	CASSLGGVNEQFF
TRBV28	TRBD2	-	TRBJ2-1	TGTGCCAGCAGTAGACTAGCGGGGATTTACAATGAGCAGTTCTTC	CASSRLAGIYNEQFF
TRBV2	-	few	TRBJ2-1	TGTGCCAGCAGGGCTGAGCAGTTCTTC	CASRAEQFF
TRBV5-4	TRBD1	-	TRBJ2-7	TGTGCCAGCAGCCCTCCGGGACAGGGGTCCTACGAGCAGTACTTC	CASSPPGQGSYEQYF
TRBV4-2	-	-	TRBJ2-3	TGTGCCAGCAGCCCGCAGACAGATACGCAGTATTTT	CASSPQTDTQYF
TRBV10-3	TRBD1	-	TRBJ2-3	TGTGCCATCAGTGACTCAAGGGGGCCAGATACGCAGTATTTT	CAISDSRGPDTQYF
TRBV19	TRBD1	-	TRBJ2-1	TGTGCCAGTAGTGACAGGGGTACCTACAATGAGCAGTTCTTC	CASSDRGTYNEQFF
TRBV7-9	-	-	TRBJ1-2	TGTGCCAGCAGCTTAGAACGGTATGGCTACACCTTC	CASSLERYGYTF
TRBV4-2	TRBD1	once	TRBJ2-2	TGTGCCAGCAGCCAAGAATGGACAGGGTCTGGCACCGGGGAGCTGTTTTTT	CASSQEWTGSGTGELFF
TRBV6-1	TRBD1	-	TRBJ1-4	TGTGCCAGCAGGGGGACAGCAACTAATGAAAAACTGTTTTTT	CASRGTATNEKLFF
TRBV30	TRBD2	-	TRBJ2-5	TGTGCCTGGAGGAGGGAGGGGGAGACCCAGTACTTC	CAWRREGETQYF